This T cell receptor (beta chain) originates from a study of Graves' ophthalmopathy and Graves' hyperthyroidism. Study outcomes and limitations: Sensitivity reached roughly 71% and specificity approximately 78% when the model predicted ophthalmopathy progression.

RNA transcripts served as template for amplifying TCR beta CDR3 sequences. Second-round multiplex PCR followed a first-round RT-PCR using HTBI primers. A single record per CDR3 protein comes from TCRdb applying MiXCR to the multiplex PCR reads. The data hold roughly 380,000 distinct CDR3 sequences, with roughly 14% observed a single time. Note on this clonotype: The antigen is not known.

The germline gives CDR1 KGHSH, CDR2 LQKENI. V dropped 4 bases and J dropped 8; count of bases not matched to a gene: 7. This CDR3 region has 14 residues. PBMCs were isolated from a roughly 9 ml sample of fresh peripheral blood. The specimen was peripheral blood. The TCR sequence derives from a woman under 30 with stable Graves' hyperthyroidism. V and J are TRBV18 and TRBJ2-2; 7 bases are a match to TRBD1. CDR3 amino acids: CASSQARDSGELFF. The CDR3 DNA reads TGTGCCAGCTCACAAGCCCGGGACAGTGGGGAGCTGTTTTTT. Based on the CDR3 plus reference TRBV18 and TRBJ2-2, the full variable domain is NAGVMQNPRHLVRRRGQEARLRCSPMKGHSHVYWYRQLPEEGLKFMVYLQKENIIDESGMPKERFSAEFPKEGPSILRIQQVVRGDSAAYFCASSQARDSGELFFGEGSRLTVL.